These T cell receptor beta chains were read from a single sample in a study of blood T cell repertoires in COVID-19. Using immunoSEQ multiplex PCR, the repertoire was profiled, and TCRdb retains in-frame clones only, with some absent. The sample carries around 450,000 clones, 70% to 90% recorded once. Sequences were obtained from PBMCs or T cells enriched from blood (not recorded which). The receptor set was obtained from a young woman with acute COVID-19. The CDR3 runs from the conserved cysteine through the conserved F or W. Fields, in order: J gene, D gene, V gene, clone size, CDR3 protein, CDR3 DNA. D genes are given only for firm matches. Not every row has a clone size; where given, it reads once, few, many or a size class.

J: TRBJ1-1; D: NA; V: TRBV5-6; size: NA; CDR3: CASSLVDGTEAFF; DNA: TGTGCCAGCAGCTTGGTAGATGGCACTGAAGCTTTCTTT
J: TRBJ1-1; D: NA; V: TRBV5-1; size: NA; CDR3: CASSRNDQGNTEAFF; DNA: TGCGCCAGCAGCCGAAACGACCAGGGTAACACTGAAGCTTTCTTT
J: TRBJ2-7; D: NA; V: TRBV5-1; size: NA; CDR3: CASSLAGRTEQYF; DNA: TGCGCCAGCAGCTTGGCAGGTAGGACAGAGCAGTACTTC
J: TRBJ2-5; D: NA; V: TRBV13; size: once; CDR3: CASSFTGWLGEETQYF; DNA: TGTGCCAGCAGCTTCACCGGGTGGCTAGGTGAAGAGACCCAGTACTTC
J: TRBJ2-7; D: NA; V: TRBV19; size: NA; CDR3: CASSKRDRTYEQYF; DNA: TGTGCCAGTAGTAAGCGGGACAGGACCTACGAGCAGTACTTC
J: TRBJ2-7; D: TRBD1; V: TRBV5-1; size: NA; CDR3: CASSPTQGAPYEQYF; DNA: TGCGCCAGCAGCCCGACACAGGGGGCTCCCTACGAGCAGTACTTC
J: TRBJ2-2; D: NA; V: TRBV5-6; size: NA; CDR3: CASSWGHNTGELFF; DNA: TGTGCCAGCAGCTGGGGACACAACACCGGGGAGCTGTTTTTT
J: TRBJ2-5; D: NA; V: TRBV6-2/TRBV6-3; size: NA; CDR3: CASSSGFQETQYF; DNA: TGTGCCAGCAGTTCGGGTTTTCAAGAGACCCAGTACTTC
J: TRBJ2-7; D: NA; V: TRBV28; size: few; CDR3: CASRNSGGGQYEQYF; DNA: TGTGCCAGCAGGAACTCAGGAGGGGGCCAGTACGAGCAGTACTTC
J: TRBJ2-2; D: TRBD2; V: TRBV3-1/TRBV3-2; size: NA; CDR3: CASSQGSTSGRGYTGELFF; DNA: TGTGCCAGCAGCCAAGGATCCACTAGCGGGAGGGGGTACACCGGGGAGCTGTTTTTT
J: TRBJ1-4; D: NA; V: TRBV7-9; size: NA; CDR3: CASSLREKLFF; DNA: TGTGCCAGCAGCTTACGGGAAAAACTGTTTTTT
J: TRBJ1-3; D: TRBD1; V: TRBV5-4; size: NA; CDR3: CASSLWTDRAGNTIYF; DNA: TGTGCCAGCAGCCTCTGGACAGACAGGGCAGGAAACACCATATATTTT
J: TRBJ1-2; D: NA; V: TRBV5-4; size: NA; CDR3: CASSLGGANYGYTF; DNA: TGTGCCAGCAGCTTAGGGGGGGCGAACTATGGCTACACCTTC
J: TRBJ1-4; D: TRBD1; V: TRBV29-1; size: NA; CDR3: CSVALRDRGEKLFF; DNA: TGCAGCGTTGCACTTCGGGACAGGGGTGAAAAACTGTTTTTT
J: TRBJ1-5; D: TRBD1; V: TRBV11-3; size: NA; CDR3: CASSPPLDRGDGYSNQPQHF; DNA: TGTGCCAGCAGCCCCCCCTTAGACAGGGGGGACGGGTATAGCAATCAGCCCCAGCATTTT
J: TRBJ1-6; D: NA; V: TRBV7-2; size: NA; CDR3: CASSLDPGPGSPLHF; DNA: TGTGCCAGCAGCTTAGATCCAGGGCCAGGGTCACCCCTCCACTTT
J: TRBJ2-4; D: TRBD1; V: TRBV30; size: NA; CDR3: CAWSVRGQGTFKNIQYF; DNA: TGTGCCTGGAGTGTTCGAGGACAGGGAACCTTCAAAAACATTCAGTACTTC
J: TRBJ1-2; D: NA; V: TRBV6-6; size: NA; CDR3: CAIRDLQETVGYGYTF; DNA: TGTGCCATCAGAGACCTACAGGAGACAGTCGGTTATGGCTACACCTTC
J: TRBJ1-2; D: TRBD1; V: TRBV7-9; size: NA; CDR3: CASSLEGQGRGYTF; DNA: TGTGCCAGCAGCTTAGAGGGACAGGGTAGGGGCTACACCTTC
J: TRBJ2-2; D: NA; V: TRBV20-1; size: NA; CDR3: CSALFGELFF; DNA: TGCAGTGCTCTGTTCGGGGAGCTGTTTTTT
J: TRBJ1-6; D: NA; V: TRBV15; size: NA; CDR3: CATSIARGGNSPLHF; DNA: TGTGCCACCAGCATCGCCAGGGGTGGAAATTCACCCCTCCACTTT
J: TRBJ1-2; D: TRBD1; V: TRBV7-2; size: NA; CDR3: CASSNRDSRGYTF; DNA: TGTGCCAGCAGCAATAGGGACAGTCGAGGCTACACCTTC
J: TRBJ2-7; D: NA; V: TRBV9; size: NA; CDR3: CASSVASGNTYEQYF; DNA: TGTGCCAGCAGCGTAGCTTCAGGGAACACCTACGAGCAGTACTTC
J: TRBJ2-1; D: NA; V: TRBV5-1; size: NA; CDR3: CASSLGGRRTYNEQFF; DNA: TGCGCCAGCAGCTTGGGGGGGCGTAGGACCTACAATGAGCAGTTCTTC
J: TRBJ2-5; D: TRBD2; V: TRBV27; size: NA; CDR3: CASSLFLAGVGETQYF; DNA: TGTGCCAGCAGTTTATTCCTAGCGGGAGTGGGGGAGACCCAGTACTTC
J: TRBJ2-5; D: NA; V: TRBV9; size: NA; CDR3: CASSVTVKQETQYF; DNA: TGTGCCAGCAGCGTGACAGTTAAGCAAGAGACCCAGTACTTC
J: TRBJ1-2; D: NA; V: TRBV12-3/TRBV12-4; size: NA; CDR3: CASSLASGYGYTF; DNA: TGTGCCAGCAGTTTAGCTTCAGGGTACGGCTACACCTTC
J: TRBJ2-3; D: TRBD2; V: TRBV29-1; size: NA; CDR3: CSVERRGGIGTDTQYF; DNA: TGCAGCGTTGAACGGCGGGGGGGAATCGGCACAGATACGCAGTATTTT
J: TRBJ2-7; D: NA; V: TRBV10-1; size: NA; CDR3: CASSPTGQFSNEQYF; DNA: TGCGCCAGCAGTCCTACTGGACAATTTTCAAACGAGCAGTACTTC
J: TRBJ1-6; D: NA; V: TRBV4-1; size: NA; CDR3: CASSQDGRDSPLHF; DNA: TGCGCCAGCAGTCAGGACGGGAGGGATTCACCCCTCCACTTT
J: TRBJ1-1; D: NA; V: TRBV7-8; size: NA; CDR3: CASSLAPNTEAFF; DNA: TGTGCCAGCAGCTTAGCCCCAAACACTGAAGCTTTCTTT
J: TRBJ2-3; D: TRBD1; V: TRBV7-9; size: NA; CDR3: CASSTPGTGGDTQYF; DNA: TGTGCCAGCAGTACCCCCGGGACAGGCGGAGATACGCAGTATTTT
J: TRBJ1-1; D: NA; V: TRBV7-8; size: few; CDR3: CASSRGVRPPDTEAFF; DNA: TGTGCCAGCAGCCGCGGGGTAAGGCCTCCCGACACTGAAGCTTTCTTT
J: TRBJ2-7; D: TRBD1; V: TRBV28; size: NA; CDR3: CASSLGGFYEQYF; DNA: TGTGCCAGCAGCTTAGGGGGCTTCTACGAGCAGTACTTC
J: TRBJ2-2; D: NA; V: TRBV9; size: NA; CDR3: CASSVGLAGELFF; DNA: TGTGCCAGCAGCGTAGGATTAGCCGGGGAGCTGTTTTTT
J: TRBJ1-1; D: NA; V: TRBV2; size: NA; CDR3: CASSERPRADTNTEAFF; DNA: TGTGCCAGCAGTGAGAGGCCCCGGGCGGACACGAACACTGAAGCTTTCTTT
J: TRBJ2-1; D: TRBD2; V: TRBV27; size: once; CDR3: CASTKTSGRGYNEQFF; DNA: TGTGCCAGCACCAAGACTAGCGGGAGGGGTTACAATGAGCAGTTCTTC
J: TRBJ2-1; D: NA; V: TRBV5-1; size: NA; CDR3: CASSFDTGLYNEQFF; DNA: TGCGCCAGCAGCTTTGACACTGGGCTCTACAATGAGCAGTTCTTC
J: TRBJ2-3; D: NA; V: TRBV10-1; size: NA; CDR3: CASSDATRDTQYF; DNA: TGCGCCAGCAGCGACGCTACGAGGGATACGCAGTATTTT
J: TRBJ2-7; D: TRBD2; V: TRBV4-1; size: NA; CDR3: CASSPGLAGRYEQYF; DNA: TGCGCCAGCAGCCCCGGACTAGCGGGTCGCTACGAGCAGTACTTC
J: TRBJ1-1; D: TRBD1; V: TRBV7-9; size: NA; CDR3: CASSLHLGSQGAFEAFF; DNA: TGTGCCAGCAGCCTCCACTTAGGGTCACAGGGGGCTTTCGAAGCTTTCTTT
J: TRBJ2-1; D: NA; V: TRBV7-9; size: few; CDR3: CASSLLSGSYNEQFF; DNA: TGTGCCAGCAGCTTACTCTCCGGCTCCTACAATGAGCAGTTCTTC
J: TRBJ2-6; D: TRBD1; V: TRBV18; size: NA; CDR3: CASTPFDRAGANVLTF; DNA: TGTGCCAGCACCCCCTTCGACAGGGCTGGGGCCAACGTCCTGACTTTC
J: TRBJ2-7; D: NA; V: TRBV12-1; size: NA; CDR3: CASNPRLAGSSYEQYF; DNA: TGTGCCAGCAATCCGAGGCTAGCGGGCTCCTCCTACGAGCAGTACTTC
J: TRBJ2-2; D: NA; V: TRBV7-9; size: NA; CDR3: CASRPPGQGLAGELFF; DNA: TGTGCCAGCAGACCTCCTGGTCAGGGGTTAGCCGGGGAGCTGTTTTTT
J: TRBJ2-1; D: TRBD2; V: TRBV29-1; size: NA; CDR3: CSVGGLAGEEQFF; DNA: TGCAGCGTTGGGGGACTAGCGGGAGAAGAGCAGTTCTTC
J: TRBJ1-4; D: NA; V: TRBV7-9; size: NA; CDR3: CASSFYTDEKLFF; DNA: TGTGCCAGCAGCTTTTATACTGATGAAAAACTGTTTTTT
J: TRBJ1-2; D: NA; V: TRBV6-5; size: NA; CDR3: CASSYSTQNYGYTF; DNA: TGTGCCAGCAGTTACTCGACACAGAACTATGGCTACACCTTC
J: TRBJ2-7; D: NA; V: TRBV7-8; size: NA; CDR3: CASSLALVSYEQYF; DNA: TGTGCCAGCAGCTTGGCCCTGGTCTCCTACGAGCAGTACTTC
J: TRBJ2-5; D: TRBD1; V: TRBV7-9; size: NA; CDR3: CASSLAGTGQETQYF; DNA: TGTGCCAGCAGCTTAGCCGGGACAGGTCAAGAGACCCAGTACTTC
J: TRBJ2-3; D: NA; V: TRBV19; size: NA; CDR3: CASSVRAGDTQYF; DNA: TGTGCCAGTAGTGTGAGGGCCGGAGATACGCAGTATTTT
J: TRBJ2-5; D: NA; V: TRBV6-5; size: NA; CDR3: CASSYSEGVKTQYF; DNA: TGTGCCAGCAGTTACTCTGAGGGGGTGAAGACCCAGTACTTC